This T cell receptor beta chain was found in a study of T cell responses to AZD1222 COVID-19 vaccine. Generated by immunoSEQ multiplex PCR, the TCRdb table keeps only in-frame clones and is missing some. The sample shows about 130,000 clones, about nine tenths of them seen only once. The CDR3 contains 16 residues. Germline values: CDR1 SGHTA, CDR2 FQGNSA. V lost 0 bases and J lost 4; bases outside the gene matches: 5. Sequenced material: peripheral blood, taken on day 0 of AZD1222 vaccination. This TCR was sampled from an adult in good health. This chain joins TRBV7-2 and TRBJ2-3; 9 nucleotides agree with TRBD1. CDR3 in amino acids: CASSLALRQGADTQYF. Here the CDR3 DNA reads TGTGCCAGCAGCTTAGCTCTGCGACAGGGGGCAGATACGCAGTATTTT.